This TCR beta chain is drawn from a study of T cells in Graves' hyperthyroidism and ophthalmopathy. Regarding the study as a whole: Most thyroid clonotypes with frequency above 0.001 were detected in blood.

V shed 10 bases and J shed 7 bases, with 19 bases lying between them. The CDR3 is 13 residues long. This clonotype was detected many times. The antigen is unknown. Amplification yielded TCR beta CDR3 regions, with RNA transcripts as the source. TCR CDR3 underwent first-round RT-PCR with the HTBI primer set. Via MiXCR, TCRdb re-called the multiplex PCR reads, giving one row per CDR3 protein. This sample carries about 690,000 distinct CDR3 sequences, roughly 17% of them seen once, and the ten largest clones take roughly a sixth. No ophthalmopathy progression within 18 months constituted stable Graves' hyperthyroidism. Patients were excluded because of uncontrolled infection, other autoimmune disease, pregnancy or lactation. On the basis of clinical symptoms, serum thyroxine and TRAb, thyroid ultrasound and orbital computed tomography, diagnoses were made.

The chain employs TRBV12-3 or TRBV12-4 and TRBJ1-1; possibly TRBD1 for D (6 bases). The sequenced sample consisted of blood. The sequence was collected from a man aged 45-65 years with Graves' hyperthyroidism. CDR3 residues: CANKRRRTDEAFF. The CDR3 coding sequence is TGTGCCAACAAACGGCGTAGGACAGATGAAGCTTTCTTT.